A single sample gave rise to the 2 T cell receptor beta chains below, sequenced in a study of human T cells and chemical hapten exposure. Time point of the sample: patch test 2, 6 weeks after DPC sensitization. Treatment specified: therapeutic diphenylcyclopropenone sensitization with weekly scalp DPC. TCRdb recomputed calls from the RACE reads with MiXCR, one row per CDR3 protein. The table has fewer than 85,000 distinct CDR3 sequences, approximately 10% seen once; the top ten hold around 2.5%. Sequences were derived from whole blood, sampled in connection with sensitization to the hapten diphenylcyclopropenone (DPC). The receptors were gathered from a woman aged 25 to 39 with alopecia areata. Some clones in this sample may be carry-over from other donors' samples.

This clonotype was detected ten times or more. This chain links TRBV29-1 with TRBJ2-2; TRBD2 aligns across 10 bases. Germline V lookup: CDR1 SQVTM, CDR2 ANQGSEA. Germline trimming cut 5 bases from V and 6 bases from J; bases unmatched to any gene: 3. This CDR3 has 13 amino acids. The CDR3 nucleotides are TGCAGCGTTCATAGCGGGAGGCCCGGGGAGCTGTTTTTT. It specifies CSVHSGRPGELFF.

The chain joins TRBV27 to TRBJ2-7; 10 bases fit TRBD1. CDR3 size: 16 residues. Germline CDR1 and CDR2: MNHEY and SMNVEV (reference sequence). V trimming: 6 bases; J trimming: 6 bases; junction bases outside the gene matches: 14. This chain's CDR3 is CASSPTRRDRGGEQYF. CDR3 in DNA: TGTGCCAGCAGCCCCACACGCCGGGACAGGGGAGGCGAGCAGTACTTC.